The rows below give T cell receptor beta chains drawn from one sample of a study of T cells after yellow fever vaccination. MiXCR, applied by TCRdb to the 5' RACE reads, yields one record per CDR3 protein. The sample shows hundreds of thousands of distinct CDR3 sequences, 9% to 15% of them seen only once. This specimen was PBMCs, taken on the day of the yellow fever booster vaccination. The origin of the receptors is a man in his thirties or forties who received the YFV17D yellow fever vaccine. Both conserved end residues are part of each CDR3. A D gene is named only where the DNA matches it firmly. Clone size appears in some rows only: once, few, many, or a class for an expanded clone.

d_gene: -; abundance: -; j_gene: TRBJ2-5; v_gene: TRBV29-1; CDR3nt: TGCAGCGTTGTAAAGGACACTCAAGAGACCCAGTACTTC; CDR3aa: CSVVKDTQETQYF
d_gene: -; abundance: few; j_gene: TRBJ2-5; v_gene: TRBV28; CDR3nt: TGTGCCAGCAGTTTCCGGGGGCGGATCCAAGAGACCCAGTACTTC; CDR3aa: CASSFRGRIQETQYF
d_gene: TRBD2; abundance: few; j_gene: TRBJ2-3; v_gene: TRBV5-6; CDR3nt: TGTGCCAGCAGCTTGGGCGGGAGGGAAGATACGCAGTATTTT; CDR3aa: CASSLGGREDTQYF
d_gene: -; abundance: -; j_gene: TRBJ2-1; v_gene: TRBV29-1; CDR3nt: TGCAGCGTTGTTGGGATGGATGAGCAGTTCTTC; CDR3aa: CSVVGMDEQFF
d_gene: TRBD2; abundance: -; j_gene: TRBJ2-1; v_gene: TRBV5-1; CDR3nt: TGCGCCAGCAGCACCGGGACTAGCCCGGGCGAGCAGTTCTTC; CDR3aa: CASSTGTSPGEQFF
d_gene: -; abundance: -; j_gene: TRBJ1-6; v_gene: TRBV7-2; CDR3nt: TGTGCCAGCCGACAACAGCGTAACAGCTTTTATAATTCACCCCTCCACTTT; CDR3aa: CASRQQRNSFYNSPLHF
d_gene: TRBD2; abundance: -; j_gene: TRBJ2-7; v_gene: TRBV11-2; CDR3nt: TGTGCCAGCAGCGCGGGGGGACCGTCCTACGAGCAGTACTTC; CDR3aa: CASSAGGPSYEQYF
d_gene: -; abundance: few; j_gene: TRBJ2-2; v_gene: TRBV7-6; CDR3nt: TGTGCCACGGGTGCGGGTCTGGACACCGGGGAGCTGTTTTTT; CDR3aa: CATGAGLDTGELFF
d_gene: TRBD1; abundance: few; j_gene: TRBJ2-4; v_gene: TRBV28; CDR3nt: TGTGCCAGCAGCGTTGGACAGGGAACCATTCAGTACTTC; CDR3aa: CASSVGQGTIQYF
d_gene: -; abundance: many; j_gene: TRBJ2-5; v_gene: TRBV13; CDR3nt: TGTGCCAGCAGCCAGGACCTGGGACGTAGGCAAGAGACCCAGTACTTC; CDR3aa: CASSQDLGRRQETQYF
d_gene: -; abundance: few; j_gene: TRBJ2-7; v_gene: TRBV7-9; CDR3nt: TGTGCCAGTAAGACGAGCGGGTCCTCCTACGAGCAGTACTTC; CDR3aa: CASKTSGSSYEQYF
d_gene: TRBD1; abundance: -; j_gene: TRBJ1-5; v_gene: TRBV6-2/TRBV6-3; CDR3nt: TGTGCCAGCAGTCGGACAGGGAATCAGCCCCAGCATTTT; CDR3aa: CASSRTGNQPQHF
d_gene: TRBD2; abundance: few; j_gene: TRBJ2-1; v_gene: TRBV4-3; CDR3nt: TGCGCCAGCAGCCAGGGACTAGAAACACTTGGCTCCTACAATGAGCAGTTCTTC; CDR3aa: CASSQGLETLGSYNEQFF
d_gene: -; abundance: few; j_gene: TRBJ2-5; v_gene: TRBV5-4; CDR3nt: TGTGCCAGCAGCTTGACCCTTCGGTTAGAGACCCAGTACTTC; CDR3aa: CASSLTLRLETQYF
d_gene: -; abundance: -; j_gene: TRBJ1-5; v_gene: TRBV15; CDR3nt: TGTGCCACCAGCAGAGAGGTGGGAGTGAATCAGCCCCAGCATTTT; CDR3aa: CATSREVGVNQPQHF
d_gene: TRBD2; abundance: -; j_gene: TRBJ2-5; v_gene: TRBV7-9; CDR3nt: TGTGCCAGCAGTTCAATTGCTAGCGGAAATCAAGAGACCCAGTACTTC; CDR3aa: CASSSIASGNQETQYF
d_gene: -; abundance: -; j_gene: TRBJ2-2; v_gene: TRBV7-8; CDR3nt: TGTGCCAGCAGCCGCGTGTGGGGTGAACAACGGGGCACATCGGCCGGGGAGCTGTTTTTT; CDR3aa: CASSRVWGEQRGTSAGELFF
d_gene: TRBD2; abundance: -; j_gene: TRBJ2-1; v_gene: TRBV19; CDR3nt: TGTGCCAGTAGTATATATCTAGCGGGATACAATGAGCAGTTCTTC; CDR3aa: CASSIYLAGYNEQFF
d_gene: -; abundance: -; j_gene: TRBJ1-6; v_gene: TRBV7-2; CDR3nt: TGTGCCAGCAGCTTCACCGGGGCCACCAATTCACCCCTCCACTTT; CDR3aa: CASSFTGATNSPLHF
d_gene: -; abundance: -; j_gene: TRBJ2-2; v_gene: TRBV4-3; CDR3nt: TGCGCCAGCAGCCAAGAGGGACACTACACCGGGGAGCTGTTTTTT; CDR3aa: CASSQEGHYTGELFF
d_gene: TRBD1; abundance: -; j_gene: TRBJ2-7; v_gene: TRBV12-5; CDR3nt: TGTGCTAGTGGTCCCGGGACAGGATGGGACAGGGCGTGGAACGAGCAGTACTTC; CDR3aa: CASGPGTGWDRAWNEQYF
d_gene: TRBD2; abundance: -; j_gene: TRBJ2-1; v_gene: TRBV25-1; CDR3nt: TGTGCCAGCAGTGAGTTTAGCGGGATAGGCAATGAGCAGTTCTTC; CDR3aa: CASSEFSGIGNEQFF
d_gene: TRBD2; abundance: few; j_gene: TRBJ2-7; v_gene: TRBV27; CDR3nt: TGTGCCAGCAGTTTAGGGCCAAGGGGCGGGAGCTCCTACGAGCAGTACTTC; CDR3aa: CASSLGPRGGSSYEQYF
d_gene: TRBD2; abundance: -; j_gene: TRBJ2-7; v_gene: TRBV20-1; CDR3nt: TGCAGTGCTAGAGGGATTCCAGCGGGAGATCGCGAGCAGTACTTC; CDR3aa: CSARGIPAGDREQYF
d_gene: -; abundance: -; j_gene: TRBJ1-1; v_gene: TRBV27; CDR3nt: TGTGCCAGCAGTTTCCCAGGCGGGGAGGCTTTCTTT; CDR3aa: CASSFPGGEAFF
d_gene: -; abundance: few; j_gene: TRBJ2-1; v_gene: TRBV7-2; CDR3nt: TGTGCCAGCAGCTCGGGGACGCCCTCCTACAATGAGCAGTTCTTC; CDR3aa: CASSSGTPSYNEQFF
d_gene: -; abundance: -; j_gene: TRBJ1-5; v_gene: TRBV29-1; CDR3nt: TGCAGCGTTGACTCCAATCAGCCCCAGCATTTT; CDR3aa: CSVDSNQPQHF
d_gene: -; abundance: few; j_gene: TRBJ2-7; v_gene: TRBV29-1; CDR3nt: TGCAGCGTTGATATCCAGGGGACCTCTCGCGAGCAGTACTTC; CDR3aa: CSVDIQGTSREQYF
d_gene: TRBD2; abundance: -; j_gene: TRBJ2-7; v_gene: TRBV23-1; CDR3nt: TGCGCCAGCAAGGCCGGGAGGGCCTTCGGCGAGCAGTACTTC; CDR3aa: CASKAGRAFGEQYF
d_gene: TRBD2; abundance: -; j_gene: TRBJ2-5; v_gene: TRBV15; CDR3nt: TGTGCCACCAGCAGACAGCTAGCGGGACAAGAGACCCAGTACTTC; CDR3aa: CATSRQLAGQETQYF
d_gene: -; abundance: -; j_gene: TRBJ2-5; v_gene: TRBV9; CDR3nt: TGTGCCAGCAGCCCAGGCAGCGCTCAAGAGACCCAGTACTTC; CDR3aa: CASSPGSAQETQYF
d_gene: -; abundance: -; j_gene: TRBJ2-1; v_gene: TRBV6-5; CDR3nt: TGTGCCAGCAGTCACGGGAATACCTACAATGAGCAGTTCTTC; CDR3aa: CASSHGNTYNEQFF
d_gene: TRBD2; abundance: -; j_gene: TRBJ2-3; v_gene: TRBV5-1; CDR3nt: TGCGCCAGCAGCGGGACTAGCGGGAGCGGCACGCAGTATTTT; CDR3aa: CASSGTSGSGTQYF
d_gene: TRBD1; abundance: -; j_gene: TRBJ2-5; v_gene: TRBV20-1; CDR3nt: TGCAGTGCCCCGGACAGGGGGCCACAGGAGACCCAGTACTTC; CDR3aa: CSAPDRGPQETQYF
d_gene: -; abundance: few; j_gene: TRBJ1-5; v_gene: TRBV7-2; CDR3nt: TGTGCCAGCAGCTTAATTCACAGTAATCAGCCCCAGCATTTT; CDR3aa: CASSLIHSNQPQHF
d_gene: -; abundance: -; j_gene: TRBJ2-1; v_gene: TRBV20-1; CDR3nt: TGCAGTGCTAATGATGGTCTTAGTGGGTGGCGTGATGAGCAGTTCTTC; CDR3aa: CSANDGLSGWRDEQFF
d_gene: -; abundance: -; j_gene: TRBJ2-3; v_gene: TRBV5-1; CDR3nt: TGCGCCAGCAGCTTATCGGGGAGTGATACGCAGTATTTT; CDR3aa: CASSLSGSDTQYF
d_gene: TRBD2; abundance: few; j_gene: TRBJ2-3; v_gene: TRBV9; CDR3nt: TGTGCCAGCAGCGTAGTAAGTAGCGGGCGAGATACGCAGTATTTT; CDR3aa: CASSVVSSGRDTQYF
d_gene: -; abundance: -; j_gene: TRBJ2-2; v_gene: TRBV6-2/TRBV6-3; CDR3nt: TGTGCCAGCAGTTACTTCTTCCGGACAGACGGGCTGTTTTTT; CDR3aa: CASSYFFRTDGLFF
d_gene: -; abundance: many; j_gene: TRBJ2-1; v_gene: TRBV7-2; CDR3nt: TGTGCCAGCAGCCTCAACAGTTTCTACAATGAGCAGTTCTTC; CDR3aa: CASSLNSFYNEQFF
d_gene: TRBD2; abundance: few; j_gene: TRBJ2-1; v_gene: TRBV6-2/TRBV6-3; CDR3nt: TGTGCCAGCAGGGGACTAGCGGAACATTACAATGAGCAGTTCTTC; CDR3aa: CASRGLAEHYNEQFF
d_gene: TRBD1; abundance: -; j_gene: TRBJ2-7; v_gene: TRBV24-1; CDR3nt: TGTGCCACCAGTGACTCGCCGGGACAGGGGGCTAGGCAGTACTTC; CDR3aa: CATSDSPGQGARQYF
d_gene: -; abundance: -; j_gene: TRBJ1-5; v_gene: TRBV7-2; CDR3nt: TGTGCCAGCAGCTTAGAGGGACACTGGGGCAATCAGCCCCAGCATTTT; CDR3aa: CASSLEGHWGNQPQHF
d_gene: TRBD1; abundance: once; j_gene: TRBJ2-7; v_gene: TRBV7-2; CDR3nt: TGTGCCAGCAGCTTAAGGGGGGGGACAGGGGGCAACAACGAGCAGTACTTC; CDR3aa: CASSLRGGTGGNNEQYF
d_gene: TRBD2; abundance: few; j_gene: TRBJ2-1; v_gene: TRBV25-1; CDR3nt: TGTGCCAGCAGTGGATGGTGGACTAGCGTCCCCAATGAGCAGTTCTTC; CDR3aa: CASSGWWTSVPNEQFF
d_gene: TRBD1; abundance: -; j_gene: TRBJ2-5; v_gene: TRBV2; CDR3nt: TGTGCCAGCAGTGAGGTTTCCGGGACAGTCCAGTACTTC; CDR3aa: CASSEVSGTVQYF
d_gene: TRBD2; abundance: -; j_gene: TRBJ2-3; v_gene: TRBV4-2; CDR3nt: TGTGCCAGCAGCCGCCTCCTTTCCGGGACTAGCAATGACGCTAGCACAGATACGCAGTATTTT; CDR3aa: CASSRLLSGTSNDASTDTQYF
d_gene: TRBD1; abundance: -; j_gene: TRBJ2-7; v_gene: TRBV10-3; CDR3nt: TGTGCCATCGGCACAGGGGGATTCTACGAGCAGTACTTC; CDR3aa: CAIGTGGFYEQYF
d_gene: -; abundance: -; j_gene: TRBJ2-5; v_gene: TRBV11-2; CDR3nt: TGTGCCAGCAGCAGGGTTAATTTGGGAGAGACCCAGTACTTC; CDR3aa: CASSRVNLGETQYF
d_gene: TRBD1; abundance: -; j_gene: TRBJ2-3; v_gene: TRBV5-4; CDR3nt: TGTGCCAGCAGCTTTCCGACAGGGATCGCAGATACGCAGTATTTT; CDR3aa: CASSFPTGIADTQYF
d_gene: -; abundance: -; j_gene: TRBJ2-7; v_gene: TRBV7-2; CDR3nt: TGTGCCAGCAACCCTGACCCGGGACGGCACTCCTACGAGCAGTACTTC; CDR3aa: CASNPDPGRHSYEQYF
d_gene: -; abundance: few; j_gene: TRBJ2-1; v_gene: TRBV23-1; CDR3nt: TGCGCCAGCAGTCGGTCACACCGGGGCTACAATGAGCAGTTCTTC; CDR3aa: CASSRSHRGYNEQFF
d_gene: -; abundance: many; j_gene: TRBJ1-1; v_gene: TRBV5-4; CDR3nt: TGTGCCTCTCGTCCAAGCTTCCGGATGGCACGCAACACTGAAGCTTTCTTT; CDR3aa: CASRPSFRMARNTEAFF
d_gene: -; abundance: few; j_gene: TRBJ2-7; v_gene: TRBV29-1; CDR3nt: TGCAGCGCCTTGGTTACAGGTCCCTACGAGCAGTACTTC; CDR3aa: CSALVTGPYEQYF
d_gene: -; abundance: -; j_gene: TRBJ2-1; v_gene: TRBV5-1; CDR3nt: TGCGCCAGCAGCTTGACTTATAGCTCCTACAATGAGCAGTTCTTC; CDR3aa: CASSLTYSSYNEQFF
d_gene: -; abundance: -; j_gene: TRBJ2-7; v_gene: TRBV28; CDR3nt: TGTGCCAGCAGTTCGTTCGGGACCCCCCCCCCATACGAGCAGTACTTC; CDR3aa: CASSSFGTPPPYEQYF